This T cell receptor (beta chain) emerged from a study of blood T cell repertoires in COVID-19. In the study overall: From T cells, B-cell-depleted T cells, or PBMCs came the material, which was cDNA or gDNA.

This CDR3 spans 13 amino acids. V lost 4 bases to trimming and J lost 7 bases, with 8 bases between them. The germline CDR1 and CDR2 sequences are SEHNR and FQNEAQ (reference sequence). Per the original methods: Estimated nucleated cell counts came from reference gene primer amplification. Profiled with immunoSEQ multiplex PCR; TCRdb holds only in-frame clones, not every one. V and J calls and clone size are those listed in that table; D and trimming were worked out from the DNA. The repertoire holds about 240,000 clones, with about 91% as singletons. The chain is built from TRBV7-9 and TRBJ1-6; maybe TRBD1 (5 bases). The clonotype comes from a woman under 40 with acute COVID-19. Sequencing input: PBMCs or T cells enriched from blood (not recorded which). CDR3 in DNA: TGTGCCAGCAGCTCTCCAGGGAATTCACCCCTCCACTTT. This gives the protein CASSSPGNSPLHF.